This T cell receptor beta chain was captured by sequencing in a study of shared clonotypes between healthy human individuals. Study-wide points: Although depth was large, rarefaction showed that sequencing of the sorted subsets was incomplete.

The CDR3 contains 13 residues. V dropped 5 bases and J dropped 10; count of bases not matched to a gene: 8. Germline CDR1 reads GTSNPN; CDR2 reads SVGIG (reference sequence). Regarding this clone: Its antigen is unidentified.

Per sorted-subset replicate PCR, input was 150 to 250 ng DNA, representing some 30,000 T cell genomes. Profiled with immunoSEQ multiplex PCR; TCRdb holds only in-frame clones, not every one. Here the sample spans about 1,900,000 clones, over 85% being singletons. CD45RO-negative CD8 cells positively selected for CCR7 made up the naive population, which excluded terminally differentiated effector memory CD45RA+ cells. The clonotype was recovered from a man aged 18 to 30 in good health. The V call is TRBV30, the J call TRBJ1-6; 7 bases line up with TRBD1. Specimen: naive CD8+ T cells sorted from blood. The CDR3 reads CAWGDSAGSPLHF. CDR3 DNA sequence: TGTGCCTGGGGGGACAGTGCGGGATCACCCCTCCACTTT.